The clone carrying this T cell receptor (beta chain) was seen repeatedly, ten times or more. Its specificity is unknown. V lost 4 bases and J lost 1, with 6 bases in between. Germline CDR1 reads SGHTA; CDR2 reads FQGTGA. The CDR3 has 13 residues. As TCR cDNA was made by 5'RACE template switching, a universal primer site and UMIs were added. TCRdb redid the calling of the 5' RACE reads with MiXCR, one entry per CDR3 protein. The data show 250,000 to 400,000 distinct CDR3 sequences, with around 4.4% seen just once and roughly a fifth held by the top ten. This entry comes from a study of T cells after yellow fever vaccination. Notes on the study in general: After the booster, about 95% of CD4 and about 90% of CD8 primary-response clones were re-detected.

The TCR comes from a man between 18 and 29 years old who received the YFV17D yellow fever vaccine. The chain carries TRBV7-3 and TRBJ2-3; D ambiguous. Material: PBMCs, obtained 15 days after the yellow fever booster vaccination. For the CDR3, the DNA is TGTGCCAGCAGCTGGAGCCGCACAGATACGCAGTATTTT. Protein product: CASSWSRTDTQYF.